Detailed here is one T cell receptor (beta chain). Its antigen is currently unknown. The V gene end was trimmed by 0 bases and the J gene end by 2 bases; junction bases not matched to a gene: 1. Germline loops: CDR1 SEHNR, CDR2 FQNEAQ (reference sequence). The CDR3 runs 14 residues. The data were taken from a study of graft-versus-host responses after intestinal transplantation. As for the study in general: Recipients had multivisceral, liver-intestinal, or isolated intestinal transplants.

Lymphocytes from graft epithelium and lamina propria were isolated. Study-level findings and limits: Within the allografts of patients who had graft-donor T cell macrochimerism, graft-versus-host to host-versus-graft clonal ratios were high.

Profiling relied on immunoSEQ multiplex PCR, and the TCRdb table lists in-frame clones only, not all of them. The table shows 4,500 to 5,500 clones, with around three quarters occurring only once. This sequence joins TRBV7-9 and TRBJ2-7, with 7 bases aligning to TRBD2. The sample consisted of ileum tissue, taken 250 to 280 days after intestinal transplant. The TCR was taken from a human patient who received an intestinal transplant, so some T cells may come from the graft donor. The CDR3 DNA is TGTGCCAGCAGCTTAGCCGGGGGGACCTACGAGCAGTACTTC. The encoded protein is CASSLAGGTYEQYF.